The 8 T cell receptor beta chains below come from one sample, sequenced in a study of blood T cells in healthy people across ages. The second PCR ran roughly 7 to 11 cycles with a sample-barcoded 5' primer and J-beta primers. MiXCR, run by TCRdb on the 5' RACE reads, gives a single entry per CDR3 protein. The data contain hundreds of thousands of distinct CDR3 sequences, under 25% of them seen just once; the ten biggest clones take up roughly 3.4%. The source material was blood. The source of these receptors is a man between 65 and 85 years old in good health.

Only a few counts were recorded for this clonotype. This rearrangement joins TRBV5-1 to TRBJ1-3; D uncertain. The CDR3 is 16 amino acids. Trimming pared 2 bases from V and 2 bases from J, leaving 14 bases between. Germline CDR1 is SGHRS and CDR2 is YFSETQ. The chain's CDR3 is CASSFGGGEAGNTIYF. The CDR3, as DNA: TGCGCCAGCAGCTTTGGTGGCGGAGAAGCTGGAAACACCATATATTTT.

This chain joins TRBV5-1 and TRBJ2-3; D perhaps matches TRBD1 (6 bases). Germline CDR1 SGHRS, CDR2 YFSETQ. Trimming shortened V by 7 bases and J by 2 bases, and 17 bases separated the two germline ends. The CDR3 contains 15 residues. Here the CDR3 reads CASLRGTGNTDTQYF. For the CDR3, the DNA is TGCGCCAGCCTCAGGGGAACAGGCAACACAGATACGCAGTATTTT.

This clonotype was seen a handful of times. The chain combines TRBV28 with TRBJ2-5; 9 nucleotides match TRBD2. Germline V lookup: CDR1 MDHEN, CDR2 SYDVKM. The CDR3 is made up of 12 amino acids. In nucleotides, the CDR3 is TGTCAGACTAGCGGAGAACGAGAGACCCAGTACTTC. It translates to CQTSGERETQYF.

The chain employs TRBV4-3 and TRBJ2-2; D ambiguous. V was shortened by 0 bases and J by 6 bases, with 11 bases between the two germline ends. The CDR3 spans 15 residues. From germline, CDR1 is LGHNA and CDR2 YSLEER. The CDR3 region has the DNA TGCGCCAGCAGCCAAGAAGCACGGACCGCCGGGGAGCTGTTTTTT. Its translation is CASSQEARTAGELFF.

The chain joins TRBV20-1 to TRBJ2-7; D could derive from TRBD1 or TRBD2 (5 bases each). Per the germline V gene, CDR1 is DFQATT and CDR2 is SNEGSKA (reference sequence). CDR3 length: 15 residues. Trimming took off 6 bases at V and 2 bases at J, with 20 bases between the two ends. CDR3 DNA sequence: TGCAGTGCCTCAATTTATATGGGGGTTACCTACGAGCAGTACTTC. This sequence encodes CSASIYMGVTYEQYF.

This clonotype has a handful of counts. This chain connects TRBV10-1 to TRBJ2-3; 8 bases are a match to TRBD1. The CDR3 consists of 16 residues. The J segment lost 3 bases and the V segment lost 4 bases, leaving 9 bases of the junction unmatched. Germline CDR1 WNHNN, CDR2 SYGVQD (reference sequence). The CDR3 nucleotides are TGCGCCAGCAGTGCCCCCGGGACAGGCGTGACAGATACGCAGTATTTT. This gives the protein CASSAPGTGVTDTQYF.

This clonotype was seen more than once but under ten times. The CDR3 protein is CASSAQGGNWGTDTQYF. The CDR3, as DNA: TGTGCCAGCAGTGCCCAGGGGGGTAACTGGGGCACAGATACGCAGTATTTT. The rearrangement joins TRBV6-4 to TRBJ2-3, with a possible D match to TRBD1 (7 bases). CDR3 length equals 17 residues. Trimming removed 4 bases from V and 1 base from J, with 18 bases in between. From germline, CDR1 is MRHNA and CDR2 SNTAGT.

This sequence joins TRBV20-1 and TRBJ1-2, with D possibly TRBD1 on 6 matching bases. This CDR3 comprises 13 residues. The germline gives CDR1 DFQATT, CDR2 SNEGSKA (reference sequence). V shed 4 bases and J shed 8 bases, with 17 bases lying between them. CDR3: CSATWAGARGYTF. CDR3 coding DNA: TGCAGTGCTACATGGGCGGGGGCGCGAGGCTACACCTTC.